This TCR beta chain was retrieved from a study of early T cells in non-severe SARS-CoV-2 infection. This clonotype was detected only a few times. Individual cDNA molecules received unique molecular identifiers during library preparation. TCRdb re-called the 5' RACE reads through MiXCR, storing one row per CDR3 protein. The repertoire has about 66,000 distinct CDR3 sequences, 20% of them found once; the top ten carry about 17%. The CDR3 sequence is 21 residues long. The V gene's germline CDR1 is SGHVS and CDR2 FNYEAQ. After removal of 1 base from V and 2 bases from J, the junction contained 18 bases not matched to a gene.

This TCR derives from an adult who was a healthcare worker with PCR-confirmed SARS-CoV-2 infection or an uninfected control (not recorded which). This chain connects TRBV7-6 to TRBJ2-1; 9 positions agree with TRBD1. The sequencing here drew on whole blood, taken at baseline. The CDR3 loop is CASSLEGGGQGPRGTYNEQFF. The CDR3 nucleotides are TGTGCCAGCAGCTTAGAGGGGGGCGGACAGGGGCCGAGGGGCACCTACAATGAGCAGTTCTTC.